Below, 15 T cell receptor beta chains from the same sample are listed, as sequenced in a study of shared clonotypes between healthy human individuals. This table comes from immunoSEQ multiplex PCR, and its TCRdb copy is limited to in-frame clones, with some not included. The sample carries millions of clones, more than 90% recorded once. The sample comprised naive CD4+ T cells sorted from blood. Noted subset: CD45RA+ positively selected. Source of these receptors: a man younger than 35 in good health.

The rearrangement uses TRBV6-1 and TRBJ2-1; 8 bases fit TRBD2. The germline CDR1 and CDR2 sequences are MNHNS and SASEGT. The CDR3 consists of 13 residues. V trimming: 8 bases; J trimming: 8 bases; junction bases outside the gene matches: 8. The chain's CDR3 is CASGEREKHEQFF. The CDR3 DNA follows: TGTGCCAGCGGGGAGCGGGAGAAGCATGAGCAGTTCTTC.

About this clone itself: Other DNA sequences within the sample encode an identical CDR3. CDR3 sequence: CASSDRDGDQPQHF. CDR3 coding DNA: TGTGCCAGCAGTGACCGGGACGGCGATCAGCCCCAGCATTTT. This rearrangement joins TRBV6-1 to TRBJ1-5; TRBD1 is a possible D gene (5 bases). V lost 3 bases and J lost 5, with 11 bases in between. The germline V gene encodes CDR1 MNHNS and CDR2 SASEGT. The CDR3 has 14 amino acids.

The chain employs TRBV7-2 and TRBJ1-2; the match to TRBD1 covers 9 bases. Germline lookup yields CDR1 SGHTA and CDR2 FQGNSA. The CDR3 is 14 residues long. The V gene end was trimmed by 5 bases and the J gene end by 6 bases; junction bases not matched to a gene: 7. CDR3: CASSKDRGLHGYTF. The CDR3, as DNA: TGTGCCAGCAGCAAGGACAGGGGTTTGCATGGCTACACCTTC. The complete variable domain, with remaining parts taken from reference TRBV7-2 and TRBJ1-2, reads GAGVSQSPSNKVTEKGKDVELRCDPISGHTALYWYRQSLGQGLEFLIYFQGNSAPDKSGLPSDRFSAERTGGSVSTLTIQRTQQEDSAVYLCASSKDRGLHGYTFGSGTRLTVV.

The chain recombines TRBV19 with TRBJ1-2, with D possibly being TRBD1 (5 bases). V gave up 5 bases and J gave up 4 bases, with 14 bases separating them. The CDR3 extends over 14 amino acids. Germline assignment: CDR1 LNHDA and CDR2 SQIVND (reference sequence). The CDR3 loop is CASSWDGAIYGYTF. The CDR3 DNA reads TGTGCCAGTAGTTGGGACGGAGCAATCTATGGCTACACCTTC.

This clone has only one observation. A read error may produce the germline difference seen at one junction end. This chain links TRBV7-7 with TRBJ2-2; D not certain. The CDR3 sequence is 15 residues long. Germline CDR1 reads SSHAT; CDR2 reads FNYEAQ (reference sequence). The CDR3 region is CASSLVLSSSGELFF. Here the CDR3 DNA reads TGTGCTAGCAGCTTAGTCCTCTCCTCGAGCGGGGAGCTGTTTTTT.

V is TRBV11-2 and J is TRBJ2-3, with TRBD1 identical over 9 bases. The V and J ends lost 3 bases and 3 bases, in that order; junction bases with no gene match: 4. CDR1 and CDR2 (germline): SGHAT, FQNNGV. This CDR3 is 15 amino acids long. The chain's CDR3 is CASSFTGGGTDTQYF. CDR3 sequence (DNA): TGTGCCAGCAGCTTTACAGGGGGCGGGACAGATACGCAGTATTTT.

The chain links TRBV27 to TRBJ2-1; D is tentatively TRBD1 or TRBD2 (5 bases each). The germline CDR1 and CDR2 sequences are MNHEY and SMNVEV (reference sequence). Trimming took 3 bases from V and 1 from J, leaving 10 bases between them. The CDR3 is made up of 15 amino acids. The CDR3 sequence: CASSFMRGSYNEQFF. For the CDR3, the DNA is TGTGCCAGCAGTTTCATGAGGGGATCCTACAATGAGCAGTTCTTC.

Worth noting for this clone: This specimen includes other DNA sequences encoding the same CDR3. The chain uses TRBV18 and TRBJ1-5; the match to TRBD1 covers 9 bases. From germline, CDR1 is KGHSH and CDR2 LQKENI. This CDR3 is built from 13 residues. The junction had 1 base not matched to a gene; V was cut back by 3 bases and J by 7 bases. The CDR3 sequence: CASSPGTGQPQHF. The CDR3 DNA sequence: TGTGCCAGCTCACCCGGGACAGGGCAGCCCCAGCATTTT.

The chain links TRBV19 to TRBJ2-7; D may be TRBD2 (5 bases). The germline CDR1 and CDR2 sequences are LNHDA and SQIVND (reference sequence). This CDR3 is built from 15 residues. Trimming stripped 3 bases from V and 5 bases from J, with 17 bases between. This chain's CDR3 is CASSMRVSGSDEQYF. The CDR3, as DNA: TGTGCCAGTAGTATGAGGGTTAGTGGGAGTGACGAGCAGTACTTC.

The genes are TRBV6-5 and TRBJ1-1, with 7 bases matching TRBD1. The germline gives CDR1 MNHEY, CDR2 SVGAGI. The CDR3 has 13 amino acids. V lost 6 bases, J lost 10 bases, and 11 bases stayed unmatched. The CDR3 DNA is TGTGCCAGCAGACTTTTCGTAGGGGGCGTAGCTTTCTTT. Protein product: CASRLFVGGVAFF.

CDR3 region: CASSLRAGTTDTQYF. In nucleotides, the CDR3 is TGTGCCAGCAGCTTAAGGGCGGGCACTACAGATACGCAGTATTTT. The V call is TRBV7-2, the J call TRBJ2-3, with a possible D match to TRBD2 (5 bases). V was shortened by 2 bases and J by 3 bases, with 12 bases between the two germline ends. The germline V gene encodes CDR1 SGHTA and CDR2 FQGNSA. This CDR3 contains 15 residues.

The V and J genes are TRBV18 and TRBJ2-5; D is unresolved. The V and J ends lost 0 bases and 5 bases respectively, with 10 bases between them. The CDR3 contains 14 residues. CDR1 and CDR2 from the germline V gene are KGHSH and LQKENI. As DNA, the CDR3 is TGTGCCAGCTCACCACCCAACGTTCCGGAGACCCAGTACTTC. As protein: CASSPPNVPETQYF.

This sequence joins TRBV7-8 and TRBJ2-1, with 10 bases matching TRBD2. CDR3 length equals 15 residues. Germline trimming cut 5 bases from V and 3 bases from J; bases unmatched to any gene: 4. Germline CDR1 reads SGHVS; CDR2 reads FQNEAQ. This chain's CDR3 is CASSQLAGRYNEQFF. In nucleotides, the CDR3 is TGTGCCAGCAGCCAACTAGCGGGACGCTACAATGAGCAGTTCTTC.

The chain is built from TRBV28 and TRBJ1-2; maybe TRBD1 (6 bases). This CDR3 has 16 residues. Germline-derived CDR1 and CDR2 are MDHEN and SYDVKM. Deletions cut 4 bases from V and 5 bases from J, with 20 bases between. CDR3 sequence (DNA): TGTGCCAGCAGTTCCCTCACAGGGCGGATAGGGTATGGCTACACCTTC. Amino acid sequence: CASSSLTGRIGYGYTF.

The chain recombines TRBV6-6 with TRBJ1-4, with 10 bases that match TRBD1. CDR3 size: 13 residues. The V gene end was trimmed by 6 bases and the J gene end by 8 bases; junction bases not matched to a gene: 3. Germline CDR1 and CDR2: MNHNY and SVGAGI (reference sequence). The CDR3 DNA is TGTGCCAGCAGCGACAGGGGGCGAGAAAAACTGTTTTTT. As protein: CASSDRGREKLFF.